This record looks at one TCR beta chain sequence and its context. Its antigen specificity is not known. No base qualities exist here, and no much larger clone lies one base off it. The data stem from a study of blood T cells in healthy people across ages (dated by TCRdb to about 2015). About the study as a whole: In model experiments, roughly one uniquely barcoded TCR beta cDNA molecule per two T cells was captured by template switching. Donors were grouped into four age groups: young (average roughly 16 years), middle-aged (around 39), aged (around 66) and long-lived (about 90). The study measured age-related changes in TCR beta repertoire diversity using deep sequencing normalized with unique cDNA molecular identifiers. Using the same blood draw, the study looked at two additional independent replicas of 1 million unique cDNA reads for two donors, one aged 18 to 30 and the other aged 80 or older. Study-level results and caveats: The percentage of naive T cells measured by flow cytometry correlated strongly with observed TCR beta diversity. Donor CMV infection status was unknown, potentially confounding age-related changes in expanded clonotypes. Bulk unsorted PBMC profiling prevented conclusive comparison of naive and antigen-experienced compartments. Estimates of total diversity based on one million sequenced T cells were regarded as lower bounds and as underestimates. Compared with the aged group, more naive CD4+ T cells, fewer expanded clones and increased TCR diversity were shown by the long-lived group, suggesting age selection. Observed TCR beta diversity per million T cells fell roughly linearly with age, and a significant reduction was already apparent by age around 44.

Systemically healthy Caucasian individuals from Russia, around 38 in total and aged roughly 6 to 90 years, were included as donors. Around 10 milliliters of peripheral blood were collected from each donor into EDTA-treated Vacutainer tubes. Ficoll-Paque density-gradient centrifugation was used to isolate PBMCs, with at least 6.5 million per sample. Total RNA was extracted from PBMCs with Trizol reagent, with at least 6 micrograms obtained per sample. For every donor, flow cytometry on a PBMC aliquot measured the percentage of naive CD45RAhigh/CD27high T cells. Libraries came from 5' RACE. TCRdb names Illumina HiSeq 2500 as the instrument used. A second PCR of 7 to 11 cycles was performed with a sample-barcoded 5' primer and a J-beta primer mix. Each TCR beta cDNA molecule received a unique molecular identifier from a template-switch 5' adaptor carrying 12 random nucleotides. At least 2.5 million CDR3-containing paired-end reads were obtained from each sample. First-strand cDNA synthesis was performed from all RNA using the Mint cDNA synthesis kit, with priming by a TRBC-specific oligonucleotide. Following uracil-DNA glycosylase treatment, all cDNA underwent a first 18-cycle PCR with the universal primers M1SS and BC2_uni_R. The authors processed their data as follows. For normalization, 1 million high-quality reads were randomly selected from each sample, with every read carrying a distinct molecular identifier. Reads with shared molecular identifiers were discarded instead of being binned into consensus sequences. MiTCR, run with a Q25 quality threshold and the strictest error-elimination algorithm, handled CDR3 identification, clonotype clustering and error correction. Lower-bound total TCR beta diversity was estimated with a nonparametric unseen species model using Euler transformation. TCRdb reprocessing: public reads trimmed at Q25 with fastp, clones called with MiXCR, in-frame beta chains kept. Rows are combined by CDR3 protein, so each entry shows the most common genes and DNA. The authors' filters were not applied to this entry. The sample table contains 600,000 to 900,000 distinct CDR3 sequences; only one count was recorded for 20% to 30% of them. Over 2.5% of the sample lies in the top ten.

CDR1 MGHRA and CDR2 YSYEKL are derived from the germline V gene. Including cysteine and phenylalanine, the CDR3 has 13 amino acids. CDR3 DNA is the only sequence kept; it has 39 bases, read in frame from the first base. The V and J ends are trimmed by 0 bases and 6 bases, leaving 9 bases between them. Separately, the same data were catalogued under a study of T cells of mothers and their children. Looking at the second paper: Nine systemically healthy Caucasian individuals served as donors, namely three mothers together with their six children. cDNA synthesis used all of the extracted RNA, with approximately 1.4 ug of RNA in each 15 ul reaction. In the second PCR, the M1S primer introduced both the sample barcodes and 2-4 random nucleotides. More than 9 million TCR beta CDR3 reads were obtained from each mother, and 2.5 million to 3.5 million reads were obtained from each child. In both related and unrelated pairs, thymic selection shapes the output of TCR recombination in a similar way, with inherited differences having only a minor effect. Normalized repertoire overlap was always slightly but never significantly higher in related than unrelated mother-child pairs. Persistent microchimeric T cell clones were not detected, at a sensitivity of around 95 clones per million clonotypes. The study used deep NGS to compare TCR beta repertoires of mothers and children, seeking features distinguishing related mother-child pairs from unrelated individuals. On average, the children were roughly 11 +/- 4 years old, while the mothers were approximately 41 +/- 4 years old. After adapter ligation was performed with NEBNext reagents, the libraries were sequenced on an Illumina HiSeq 2000 with 100+100 nt paired-end reads. To prevent cross-contamination, the mother and child libraries were prepared one month apart and sequenced in separate runs. Each donor had between about 450,000 and 2,100,000 distinct TCR beta clonotypes identified. Naive TCR beta clonotypes were estimated from low-frequency clonotypes matched to each donor's FACS-determined naive share, without sorting.

The sequence came from a boy aged 5-17 years in good health. The material sequenced was blood. The chain couples TRBV4-1 to TRBJ2-7; the D segment could be TRBD2, given 5 matching bases. The DNA sequence is as follows: TGCGCCAGCAGCCAAGATGGACTGGGCGAGCAGTACTTC. Its protein product is CASSQDGLGEQYF.